This entry lists 27 T cell receptor beta chains sequenced from one sample in a study of human T cells and chemical hapten exposure. TCRdb itself ran the RACE reads through MiXCR, one entry per CDR3 protein. The data show fewer than 140,000 distinct CDR3 sequences, less than 15% seen once. The time point denotes: pre-sensitization, week 0. Indicated treatment: therapeutic diphenylcyclopropenone sensitization with weekly scalp DPC. Specimen: whole blood, collected in connection with sensitization to the hapten diphenylcyclopropenone (DPC). These receptors originate from a woman between 45 and 60 years old with alopecia areata. Some clones in this sample may be carry-over from other donors' samples.

This clonotype was counted at least ten times. The rearrangement links TRBV7-6 to TRBJ2-2; 7 bases line up with TRBD1. CDR1 and CDR2 from the germline V gene are SGHVS and FNYEAQ. The V gene end was trimmed by 6 bases and the J gene end by 6 bases; junction bases not matched to a gene: 10. CDR3 length: 15 amino acids. CDR3 sequence reads: CASSLGQAWAGELFF. The CDR3, as DNA: TGTGCCAGCAGTCTCGGACAGGCCTGGGCCGGGGAGCTGTTTTTT.

This clonotype was seen only a few times. The chain carries TRBV12-3 or TRBV12-4 and TRBJ1-6; unclear D gene. The length of the CDR3 is 14 residues. V gave up 6 bases and J gave up 0 bases, with 6 bases separating them. CDR3 loop: CASRVSSYNSPLHF. The DNA of the CDR3 is TGTGCCAGCAGAGTGAGCTCCTATAATTCACCCCTCCACTTT.

The CDR3 loop reads CASSFMVGHLEAFF. The DNA of the CDR3 is TGTGCCAGCAGTTTTATGGTGGGACATCTAGAAGCTTTCTTT. The J gene is TRBJ1-1, the V gene TRBV12-3 or TRBV12-4, with D possibly TRBD1 on 6 matching bases. V was pared by 3 bases and J by 8 bases, with 16 bases between. The CDR3 extends over 14 amino acids.

The rearrangement joins TRBV7-2 to TRBJ2-2; D gene ambiguous. V shed 2 bases and J shed 6 bases, with 10 bases lying between them. Germline values: CDR1 SGHTA, CDR2 FQGNSA. The CDR3 extends over 14 amino acids. The CDR3 region is CASSLYNVPGELFF. The CDR3 DNA reads TGTGCCAGCAGCTTATATAATGTCCCCGGGGAGCTGTTTTTT.

The chain combines TRBV28 with TRBJ2-1; D perhaps matches TRBD2 (5 bases). Germline V gene lookup returns CDR1 MDHEN and CDR2 SYDVKM. The CDR3 runs to 11 residues. V was trimmed by 5 bases and J by 9 bases, leaving 8 bases between them. CDR3 region: CASSEGSEQFF. Here the CDR3 DNA reads TGTGCCAGCAGTGAGGGAAGTGAGCAGTTCTTC. The whole variable domain, remainder taken from reference TRBV28 and TRBJ2-1, is DVKVTQSSRYLVKRTGEKVFLECVQDMDHENMFWYRQDPGLGLRLIYFSYDVKMKEKGDIPEGYSVSREKKERFSLILESASTNQTSMYLCASSEGSEQFFGPGTRLTVL.

This clonotype was counted a few times. The V and J genes are TRBV5-4 and TRBJ1-2, with TRBD1 matching over 9 bases. The CDR3 has 19 residues. The junction had 16 bases not matched to a gene; V was cut back by 4 bases and J by 0 bases. Germline V gives CDR1 SGHNT, CDR2 YYREEE (reference sequence). CDR3 sequence reads: CASSPGQGSNVLSNYGYTF. The CDR3, as DNA: TGTGCCAGCAGCCCAGGACAGGGGAGTAATGTTCTATCTAACTATGGCTACACCTTC.

Only a few counts were recorded for this clonotype. V is TRBV20-1 and J is TRBJ2-1; 8 bases align to TRBD1. CDR3 length: 14 amino acids. V shed 4 bases, J shed 8 bases, and the junction held 10 bases outside the gene matches. Germline-derived CDR1 and CDR2 are DFQATT and SNEGSKA (reference sequence). CDR3 bases: TGCAGTGCTACGGGGCAGGGGGCTGGCGATGAGCAGTTCTTC. This encodes CSATGQGAGDEQFF.

This clonotype has more than one count but fewer than ten. The rearrangement joins TRBV3-1 to TRBJ2-3, with D hard to call. Germline V lookup: CDR1 LGHDT, CDR2 YNNKEL (reference sequence). V was cut by 4 bases and J by 6 bases, with 14 bases left in between. The CDR3 covers 14 residues. CDR3 coding DNA: TGTGCCAGCAGCCTATCAACAGCATCTGATACGCAGTATTTT. Translated, it gives CASSLSTASDTQYF.

This clonotype was detected a few times. This chain links TRBV6-5 with TRBJ1-6; perhaps TRBD1 as D (5 bases). This CDR3 region has 16 residues. V gave up 6 bases and J gave up 9 bases, with 21 bases separating them. Per the germline V gene, CDR1 is MNHEY and CDR2 is SVGAGI. The CDR3 nucleotides read TGTGCCAGCAGCGCCTTGGGCAGGGTCGTTGGTTCACCCCTCCACTTT. As protein: CASSALGRVVGSPLHF.

This clonotype was counted many times. The chain recombines TRBV6-1 with TRBJ2-1; no definite D call. Per germline, CDR1 MNHNS and CDR2 SASEGT. V was shortened by 0 bases and J by 9 bases, with 9 bases between the two germline ends. This CDR3 is 13 amino acids long. DNA for the CDR3: TGTGCCAGCAGTGAAGCCCCCGAGAGTGAGCAGTTCTTC. Its protein product is CASSEAPESEQFF.

Only a few counts were recorded for this clonotype. DNA of the CDR3: TGTGCCAGCAGCTTAGCTGTTGGGGGCACTCAGCCCCAGCATTTT. It is translated as CASSLAVGGTQPQHF. The rearrangement links TRBV7-8 to TRBJ1-5, with a possible D match to TRBD1 (6 bases). The CDR3 loop spans 15 amino acids. The germline V gene encodes CDR1 SGHVS and CDR2 FQNEAQ. Trimming shortened V by 0 bases and J by 6 bases, and 12 bases separated the two germline ends. Drawing the rest from reference TRBV7-8 and TRBJ1-5, the complete variable domain is GAGVSQSPRYKVAKRGQDVALRCDPISGHVSLFWYQQALGQGPEFLTYFQNEAQLDKSGLPSDRFFAERPEGSVSTLKIQRTQQEDSAVYLCASSLAVGGTQPQHFGDGTRLSIL.

This clonotype was seen only a few times. This chain connects TRBV7-9 to TRBJ2-6; the D is unclear. The CDR3 is made up of 16 amino acids. From germline, CDR1 is SEHNR and CDR2 FQNEAQ (reference sequence). The V and J ends lost 10 bases and 0 bases respectively, with 16 bases between them. This CDR3 reads CATQMDGTSGANVLTF. The DNA for the CDR3 is TGTGCCACTCAAATGGACGGTACCTCTGGGGCCAACGTCCTGACTTTC.

The chain is built from TRBV28 and TRBJ1-2; D ambiguous. Trimming stripped 10 bases from V and 1 base from J, with 7 bases between. The CDR3 has 11 residues. Per germline, CDR1 MDHEN and CDR2 SYDVKM. The CDR3: CATSGNYGYTF. The CDR3 region has the DNA TGTGCCACCAGCGGTAACTATGGCTACACCTTC.

This clonotype was detected ten times or more. The chain's CDR3 is CASSEVNSPLHF. CDR3 DNA sequence: TGTGCCAGCAGCGAGGTTAATTCACCCCTCCACTTT. The gene calls are TRBV9 and TRBJ1-6; D ambiguous. Trimming took 3 bases from V and 6 from J, leaving 4 bases between them. Germline assignment: CDR1 SGDLS and CDR2 YYNGEE. The CDR3 is made up of 12 amino acids.

The chain has TRBV7-2 and TRBJ2-5, with D possibly called TRBD1 or TRBD2 (5 bases each). The ends were cut back, 6 bases at V and 5 bases at J, with 22 bases in the middle. Germline values: CDR1 SGHTA, CDR2 FQGNSA. This CDR3 has 16 residues. The CDR3 sequence: CASRYRDGLLEETQYF. The CDR3 nucleotides read TGTGCCAGCAGGTACCGGGACGGTCTACTGGAGGAGACCCAGTACTTC.

The chain is built from TRBV28 and TRBJ2-3; possibly TRBD2 for D (6 bases). Trimming removed 7 bases from V and 1 base from J, with 9 bases in between. The CDR3 length is 13 residues. Germline CDR1 is MDHEN and CDR2 is SYDVKM. CDR3 bases: TGTGCCAGCACGCCTAGCGGCACAGATACGCAGTATTTT. Its translation is CASTPSGTDTQYF.

This clonotype turned up a few times. One junction end does not reproduce the germline sequence, and a read error may be involved. This chain connects TRBV29-1 to TRBJ2-7, with D perhaps TRBD1 (6 bases). This CDR3 region has 12 residues. Germline V gene sequence: CDR1 SQVTM, CDR2 ANQGSEA. The CDR3 is CSVGRRDEGQNF. The DNA of the CDR3 is TGCAGCGTTGGCCGAAGGGACGAGGGACAAAACTTC.

The rearrangement links TRBV5-6 to TRBJ1-6, with D perhaps TRBD1 (6 bases). This CDR3 contains 13 residues. CDR1 is SGHDT, CDR2 YYEEEE, per germline. The V and J ends lost 2 bases and 7 bases respectively, with 7 bases between them. CDR3 amino acids: CASSLRGNSPLHF. The CDR3 DNA sequence: TGTGCCAGCAGCTTAAGGGGGAATTCACCCCTCCACTTT.

Only a few counts were recorded for this clonotype. The rearrangement uses TRBV29-1 and TRBJ1-5; D is ambiguous. The CDR3 sequence is 14 residues long. Germline loops: CDR1 SQVTM, CDR2 ANQGSEA. Trimming took off 5 bases at V and 5 bases at J, with 16 bases between the two ends. CDR3: CSVRTESSDQPQHF. The CDR3 DNA reads as TGCAGCGTTCGCACAGAAAGTTCTGATCAGCCCCAGCATTTT.

The genes are TRBV27 and TRBJ1-1, with 7 bases identical to TRBD1. The CDR3 covers 12 residues. Trimming took 11 bases from V and 5 from J; bases not matched to a gene: 8. Germline lookup yields CDR1 MNHEY and CDR2 SMNVEV (reference sequence). The CDR3 DNA reads as TGTGCCGGCCGACAGGGTGATACTGAAGCTTTCTTT. Translation: CAGRQGDTEAFF.

The gene calls are TRBV19 and TRBJ2-1, with D possibly called TRBD1 or TRBD2 (5 bases each). Germline V gene data show CDR1 as LNHDA and CDR2 as SQIVND (reference sequence). The V end was cut by 7 bases, the J end by 2 bases, with 15 bases between. The CDR3 extends over 15 amino acids. The CDR3 loop is CASNANRGAYNEQFF. The CDR3 nucleotides are TGTGCCAGTAACGCTAACCGGGGCGCCTACAATGAGCAGTTCTTC.

This clonotype was seen repeatedly, ten times or more. The chain couples TRBV28 to TRBJ2-7; 12 bases are a match to TRBD2. The CDR3 has 15 amino acids. J was trimmed by 6 bases and V by 5 bases; bases with no gene match: 8. Germline CDR1 MDHEN, CDR2 SYDVKM. The CDR3 DNA is TGTGCCAGCAGTCTTAGACTAGCGGGAGTCGGCGAGCAGTACTTC. The encoded protein is CASSLRLAGVGEQYF.

The chain has TRBV12-3 or TRBV12-4 and TRBJ1-2; TRBD1 aligns across 9 bases. The CDR3 totals 13 residues. Trimming took 5 bases from V and 8 from J; bases not matched to a gene: 6. CDR3 in amino acids: CASSPTGGRGYTF. The CDR3 DNA is TGTGCCAGCAGTCCGACAGGGGGTCGCGGCTACACCTTC.

This clonotype turned up a few times. The chain employs TRBV25-1 and TRBJ2-2; 11 bases match TRBD1. The V segment lost 6 bases and the J segment 6 bases; nucleotides outside the gene matches: 12. CDR1 MGHDK and CDR2 SYGVNS come from the germline V gene. The CDR3 spans 17 residues. For the CDR3, the DNA is TGTGCCAGCAGGGAAGCCCCGGGACAGGGGGTTGCCGGGGAGCTGTTTTTT. Protein sequence: CASREAPGQGVAGELFF.

The chain joins TRBV28 to TRBJ1-1; D is perhaps TRBD1 (5 bases). Deletions cut 5 bases from V and 6 bases from J, with 22 bases between. The germline V gene encodes CDR1 MDHEN and CDR2 SYDVKM. The CDR3 has 16 amino acids. The chain's CDR3 is CASSLLGNSGRPEAFF. The CDR3 DNA sequence: TGTGCCAGCAGTCTTCTCGGCAATTCAGGGCGGCCTGAAGCTTTCTTT.

This clonotype was counted many times. The chain uses TRBV7-6 and TRBJ1-3; D gene ambiguous. CDR3 size: 15 residues. Trimming stripped 5 bases from V and 0 bases from J, with 11 bases between. Germline assignment: CDR1 SGHVS and CDR2 FNYEAQ. In nucleotides, the CDR3 is TGTGCCAGCAGCGTAGGACCCGGCTCTGGAAACACCATATATTTT. This sequence encodes CASSVGPGSGNTIYF. Supplemented by reference TRBV7-6 and TRBJ1-3, the full variable domain reads GAGVSQSPRYKVTKRGQDVALRCDPISGHVSLYWYRQALGQGPEFLTYFNYEAQQDKSGLPNDRFSAERPEGSISTLTIQRTEQRDSAMYRCASSVGPGSGNTIYFGEGSWLTVV.

This clonotype was picked up a small number of times. The chain joins TRBV7-6 to TRBJ2-1; D is perhaps TRBD2 (5 bases). Germline values: CDR1 SGHVS, CDR2 FNYEAQ. Trimming pared 1 base from V and 0 bases from J, leaving 13 bases between. The CDR3 extends over 17 amino acids. The CDR3 DNA sequence: TGTGCCAGCAGCTTAGAAGTCCGAACTAGCTCCTACAATGAGCAGTTCTTC. It specifies CASSLEVRTSSYNEQFF.